These 4 T cell receptor beta chains originate from one sample sequenced in a study of PD-1 blockade in classical Hodgkin lymphoma. Time point noted: newly diagnosed, previously untreated cHL patient sample. Using magnetic negative selection, the CD4+ T cells were separated out of thawed PBMCs. TCRdb keeps only in-frame clones here, not all; method: immunoSEQ multiplex PCR. The sample lists just under 20,000 clones, about 85% occurring once. Sequencing used CD4+ T cells from blood. The receptors were gathered from a human donor with classical Hodgkin lymphoma.

The chain combines TRBV11-2 with TRBJ1-5; D possibly corresponds to TRBD1 (5 bases). Germline V gene data show CDR1 as SGHAT and CDR2 as FQNNGV. Trimming cost V 6 bases and J 4 bases, with 10 bases left between them. The CDR3 is made up of 13 amino acids. CDR3 residues: CASSQGRNQPQHF. In DNA, the CDR3 is TGTGCCAGCAGTCAGGGCAGGAATCAGCCCCAGCATTTT.

The chain links TRBV28 to TRBJ1-4; D not certain. The CDR3 is made up of 16 amino acids. With 6 bases removed from V and 2 bases from J, the gap between germline ends came to 16 bases. Germline loops: CDR1 MDHEN, CDR2 SYDVKM. The CDR3 DNA reads TGTGCCAGCAGCTCCCGTCAAGTGGCGACTAATGAAAAACTGTTTTTT. It codes for CASSSRQVATNEKLFF.

J is TRBJ2-7 and V is TRBV28; the match to TRBD1 covers 7 bases. J lost 5 bases, V lost 4 bases, and 8 bases had no gene match. The CDR3 covers 14 residues. Germline V lookup: CDR1 MDHEN, CDR2 SYDVKM. The CDR3 sequence is CASSSHYRGNEQYF. The DNA of the CDR3 is TGTGCCAGCAGTTCCCATTACAGGGGCAACGAGCAGTACTTC.

This clone was counted a few times. The chain uses TRBV28 and TRBJ2-2, with 7 bases lining up with TRBD1. Germline-derived CDR1 and CDR2 are MDHEN and SYDVKM. CDR3 size: 13 residues. Trimming removed 11 bases from V and 0 bases from J; junction bases left unmatched: 3. CDR3 amino acids: CAGTDSNTGELFF. The CDR3 DNA reads TGTGCCGGGACAGACTCGAACACCGGGGAGCTGTTTTTT. The full variable domain, in which reference TRBV28 and TRBJ2-2 provide the parts outside the CDR3, is DVKVTQSSRYLVKRTGEKVFLECVQDMDHENMFWYRQDPGLGLRLIYFSYDVKMKEKGDIPEGYSVSREKKERFSLILESASTNQTSMYLCAGTDSNTGELFFGEGSRLTVL.